The 16 T cell receptor beta chains reported below all come from one sample, sequenced in a study of shared clonotypes between healthy human individuals. Cells designated naive CD8 were CD45RO-negative and were positively selected for CCR7, with terminally differentiated effector memory CD45RA+ cells excluded. Data came from immunoSEQ multiplex PCR; TCRdb stores just in-frame clones and leaves some out. This sample has millions of clones, with roughly 94% found just once. Sequencing was done on a sample of naive CD8+ T cells sorted from blood. The receptors here all came from a man aged 18 to 30 in good health.

A word on this clone: Other nucleotide sequences in the sample specify the same CDR3. The chain joins TRBV13 to TRBJ2-3; 9 positions match TRBD1. There are 13 residues in the CDR3. Per the germline V gene, CDR1 is PRHDT and CDR2 is FYEKMQ (reference sequence). J was trimmed by 3 bases and V by 6 bases; bases with no gene match: 1. CDR3: CASRTGGTDTQYF. DNA of the CDR3: TGTGCCAGCAGGACAGGGGGAACAGATACGCAGTATTTT. The full variable domain, in which reference TRBV13 and TRBJ2-3 provide the parts outside the CDR3, is AAGVIQSPRHLIKEKRETATLKCYPIPRHDTVYWYQQGPGQDPQFLISFYEKMQSDKGSIPDRFSAQQFSDYHSELNMSSLELGDSALYFCASRTGGTDTQYFGPGTRLTVL.

This CDR3 reads CASSESRGTSGYTF. The DNA for the CDR3 is TGCGCCAGCAGTGAAAGCAGGGGGACTAGTGGCTACACCTTC. The J gene is TRBJ1-2, the V gene TRBV10-2; 7 bases map to TRBD1. Germline loops: CDR1 WSHSY, CDR2 SAAADI. V dropped 3 bases and J dropped 7; count of bases not matched to a gene: 8. This CDR3 contains 14 residues.

The chain recombines TRBV27 with TRBJ2-7; possible D gene TRBD1, 5 bases. The CDR3 contains 14 residues. Trimming stripped 5 bases from V and 1 base from J, with 12 bases between. Germline V CDR1 and CDR2: MNHEY, SMNVEV (reference sequence). Here the CDR3 reads CASSAIDRSYEQYF. The CDR3 nucleotides are TGTGCCAGCAGTGCAATTGACAGATCCTACGAGCAGTACTTC.

The rearrangement joins TRBV2 to TRBJ1-1; weak D call: TRBD1 (5 bases). Trimming shortened V by 2 bases and J by 0 bases, and 16 bases separated the two germline ends. From germline, CDR1 is SNHLY and CDR2 FYNNEI. This CDR3 is 17 amino acids long. This CDR3 reads CASSESHRRDLNTEAFF. CDR3 DNA sequence: TGTGCCAGCAGTGAAAGTCACAGGAGGGACTTGAACACTGAAGCTTTCTTT.

The gene calls are TRBV5-6 and TRBJ2-3; tentative D call: TRBD1 (5 bases). This CDR3 spans 14 amino acids. Germline V gene lookup returns CDR1 SGHDT and CDR2 YYEEEE. The germline V and J ends were trimmed by 3 bases and 2 bases, with 10 bases remaining between them. The CDR3 loop reads CASSSDRYTDTQYF. In nucleotides, the CDR3 is TGTGCCAGCAGCTCCGACAGATACACAGATACGCAGTATTTT. The variable domain in full, completed from reference TRBV5-6 and TRBJ2-3, reads DAGVTQSPTHLIKTRGQQVTLRCSPKSGHDTVSWYQQALGQGPQFIFQYYEEEERQRGNFPDRFSGHQFPNYSSELNVNALLLGDSALYLCASSSDRYTDTQYFGPGTRLTVL.

The chain employs TRBV28 and TRBJ1-3; no clear D. The V gene's germline CDR1 is MDHEN and CDR2 SYDVKM. The CDR3 is made up of 13 amino acids. Trimming pared 5 bases from V and 4 bases from J, leaving 9 bases between. CDR3 sequence (DNA): TGTGCCAGCAGTGACGGGCCGGGAAACACCATATATTTT. Amino acid sequence: CASSDGPGNTIYF.

This chain joins TRBV4-1 and TRBJ1-2; 9 bases line up with TRBD1. J lost 2 bases, V lost 3 bases, and 4 bases had no gene match. This CDR3 has 15 amino acids. The germline gives CDR1 MGHRA, CDR2 YSYEKL. CDR3 loop: CASSQDTGGNYGYTF. The DNA for the CDR3 is TGCGCCAGCAGCCAGGATACAGGGGGCAACTATGGCTACACCTTC.

The rearrangement joins TRBV2 to TRBJ1-2; 10 nucleotides agree with TRBD1. The germline gives CDR1 SNHLY, CDR2 FYNNEI. This CDR3 comprises 14 residues. J was trimmed by 5 bases and V by 6 bases; bases with no gene match: 6. Written as DNA, the CDR3 is TGTGCCAGCAGCGACAGGGGGCTGGTTTATGGCTACACCTTC. This gives the protein CASSDRGLVYGYTF. The full variable domain, in which reference TRBV2 and TRBJ1-2 provide the parts outside the CDR3, is EPEVTQTPSHQVTQMGQEVILRCVPISNHLYFYWYRQILGQKVEFLVSFYNNEISEKSEIFDDQFSVERPDGSNFTLKIRSTKLEDSAMYFCASSDRGLVYGYTFGSGTRLTVV.

The V and J genes are TRBV7-9 and TRBJ2-7; D could derive from TRBD1 or TRBD2 (5 bases each). The CDR3 is 13 residues long. V was trimmed by 2 bases and J by 4 bases, leaving 9 bases between them. Looked up from germline, CDR1 is SEHNR and CDR2 is FQNEAQ (reference sequence). The CDR3 region has the DNA TGTGCCAGCAGCTTAATGGGACCATACGAGCAGTACTTC. This codes for CASSLMGPYEQYF.

With respect to this clone: This CDR3 is also generated by other DNA sequences in the sample. This chain connects TRBV9 to TRBJ1-6; TRBD1 matches 9 bases. Unmatched junction bases numbered 1, after V lost 2 bases and J lost 7 bases. The CDR3 totals 14 residues. Looked up from germline, CDR1 is SGDLS and CDR2 is YYNGEE. The CDR3 reads CASSVGQGNSPLHF. The DNA of the CDR3 is TGTGCCAGCAGCGTTGGACAGGGGAATTCACCCCTCCACTTT.

As for this clone: No conserved phenylalanine or tryptophan ends this CDR3, so it is likely a read error. It is unclear where the CDR3 begins or ends on the DNA, so no DNA is shown, and the CDR3 is as TCRdb lists it. The rearrangement joins TRBV6-6 to TRBJ2-3; the table's D call TRBD1 went unverified against the DNA. Germline V gives CDR1 MNHNY, CDR2 SVGAGI (reference sequence). The CDR3 has 12 amino acids, counting both end residues. CDR3 sequence: CASSYSGQVLSG.

This chain uses TRBV7-3 with TRBJ2-5; TRBD1 matches 8 bases. Per germline, CDR1 SGHTA and CDR2 FQGTGA. The CDR3 is 12 amino acids. J was trimmed by 6 bases and V by 5 bases; bases with no gene match: 2. CDR3 nucleotide sequence: TGTGCCAGCAGCCCAGGGGGCCAGACCCAGTACTTC. It translates to CASSPGGQTQYF.

The CDR3 nucleotides read TGCGCCAGCAGCTTGGCACCACGGGTCTACGAGCAGTACTTC. This codes for CASSLAPRVYEQYF. This chain connects TRBV5-1 to TRBJ2-7; D remains ambiguous. The V and J ends lost 0 bases and 3 bases respectively, with 10 bases between them. CDR1 and CDR2 from the germline V gene are SGHRS and YFSETQ. The CDR3 consists of 14 residues.

To note about this clone: The sample contains more than one DNA sequence encoding this CDR3. The V call is TRBV7-9, the J call TRBJ2-1, with unresolved D. CDR3 length: 12 amino acids. Per the germline V gene, CDR1 is SEHNR and CDR2 is FQNEAQ (reference sequence). V dropped 2 bases and J dropped 8 bases, with 7 bases sitting between them. The CDR3 region is CASSLRVDEQFF. The CDR3 coding sequence is TGTGCCAGCAGCTTAAGAGTTGATGAGCAGTTCTTC.

This chain joins TRBV27 and TRBJ2-3; 8 positions match TRBD2. The V segment lost 5 bases and the J segment 1 base; nucleotides outside the gene matches: 14. CDR3 length: 18 residues. Germline V gene data show CDR1 as MNHEY and CDR2 as SMNVEV (reference sequence). The CDR3 DNA reads as TGTGCCAGCAGTCCCTGGAGAGGTGGTAGCGGGGGCACAGATACGCAGTATTTT. Translation gives CASSPWRGGSGGTDTQYF.

The chain couples TRBV4-1 to TRBJ1-5; TRBD1 aligns across 10 bases. The CDR3 loop spans 16 amino acids. Germline values: CDR1 MGHRA, CDR2 YSYEKL. The ends lost 3 bases at V and 0 bases at J; junction bases unmatched: 2. The CDR3 DNA follows: TGCGCCAGCAGCCATGGGACAGGGGATAGCAATCAGCCCCAGCATTTT. Encoded protein: CASSHGTGDSNQPQHF.